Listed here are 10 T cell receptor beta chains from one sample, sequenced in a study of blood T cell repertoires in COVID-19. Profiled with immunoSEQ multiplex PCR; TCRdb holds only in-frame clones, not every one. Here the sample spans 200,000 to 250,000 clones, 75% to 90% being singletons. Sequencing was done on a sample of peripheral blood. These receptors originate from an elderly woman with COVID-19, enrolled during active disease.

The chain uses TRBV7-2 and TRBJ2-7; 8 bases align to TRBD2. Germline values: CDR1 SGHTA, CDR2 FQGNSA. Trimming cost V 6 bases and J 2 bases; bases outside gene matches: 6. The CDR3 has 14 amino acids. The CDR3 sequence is CASSTGTRAYEQYF. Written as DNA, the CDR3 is TGTGCCAGCAGTACCGGGACTAGAGCCTACGAGCAGTACTTC.

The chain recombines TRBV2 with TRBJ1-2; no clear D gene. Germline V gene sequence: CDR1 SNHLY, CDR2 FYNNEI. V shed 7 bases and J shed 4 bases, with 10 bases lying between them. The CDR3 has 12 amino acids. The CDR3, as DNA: TGTGCCAGCACCTCCGGGAGCTATGGCTACACCTTC. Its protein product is CASTSGSYGYTF.

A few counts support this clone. The CDR3 coding sequence is TGTGCCAGCAGCCAAGGCCAGGGGCCCAATCAGCCCCAGCATTTT. It specifies CASSQGQGPNQPQHF. The chain joins TRBV3-1 (or the pseudogene TRBV3-2) to TRBJ1-5; TRBD1 might be the D (6 bases). The V gene lost 1 base and the J gene lost 3 bases, with 10 bases spanning the gap. The CDR3 length is 15 residues. Germline CDR1 reads LGHDT; CDR2 reads YNNKEL (reference sequence).

The CDR3 is CASSLGSRPLHF. The DNA of the CDR3 is TGTGCCAGCAGTCTCGGGTCTCGACCCCTCCACTTT. The genes are TRBV6-2 or TRBV6-3 and TRBJ1-6; no clear D. The V gene's germline CDR1 is MNHEY and CDR2 SVGEGT. V was clipped by 5 bases and J by 12 bases, with 11 bases between them. CDR3 length equals 12 residues.

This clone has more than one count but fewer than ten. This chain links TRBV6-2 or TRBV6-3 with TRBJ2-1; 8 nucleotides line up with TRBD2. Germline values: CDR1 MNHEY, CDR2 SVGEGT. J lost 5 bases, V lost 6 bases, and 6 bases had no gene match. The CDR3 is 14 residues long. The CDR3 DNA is TGTGCCAGCAGCCCACTAGCGGTGAACAATGAGCAGTTCTTC. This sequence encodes CASSPLAVNNEQFF.

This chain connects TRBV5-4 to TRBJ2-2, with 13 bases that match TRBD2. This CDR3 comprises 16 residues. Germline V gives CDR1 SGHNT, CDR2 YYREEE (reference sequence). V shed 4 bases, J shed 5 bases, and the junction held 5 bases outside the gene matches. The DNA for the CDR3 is TGTGCCAGCAGCCCCGGGACTAGCGGGGCAACCGGGGAGCTGTTTTTT. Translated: CASSPGTSGATGELFF. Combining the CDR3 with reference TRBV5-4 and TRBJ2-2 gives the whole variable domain ETGVTQSPTHLIKTRGQQVTLRCSSQSGHNTVSWYQQALGQGPQFIFQYYREEENGRGNFPPRFSGLQFPNYSSELNVNALELDDSALYLCASSPGTSGATGELFFGEGSRLTVL.

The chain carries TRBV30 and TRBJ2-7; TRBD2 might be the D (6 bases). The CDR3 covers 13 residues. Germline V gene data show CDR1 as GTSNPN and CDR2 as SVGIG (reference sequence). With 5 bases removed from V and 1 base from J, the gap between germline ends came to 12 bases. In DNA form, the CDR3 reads TGTGCCTGGGCCGGGACTCCGTCCTACGAGCAGTACTTC. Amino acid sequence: CAWAGTPSYEQYF.

The CDR3 protein is CASSDRQTHGNTIYF. The CDR3 DNA is TGTGCCAGCAGTGATAGGCAGACTCATGGAAACACCATATATTTT. The V gene is TRBV6-1, the J gene TRBJ1-3; unclear D gene. V was cut by 3 bases and J by 3 bases, with 12 bases left in between. Germline V gene sequence: CDR1 MNHNS, CDR2 SASEGT. The CDR3 is made up of 15 amino acids.

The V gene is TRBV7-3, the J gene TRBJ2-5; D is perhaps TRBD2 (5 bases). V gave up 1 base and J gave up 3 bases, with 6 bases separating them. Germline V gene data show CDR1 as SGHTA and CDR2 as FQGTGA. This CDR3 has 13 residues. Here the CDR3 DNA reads TGTGCCAGCAGCTTAATGAGGGAAGAGACCCAGTACTTC. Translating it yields CASSLMREETQYF.

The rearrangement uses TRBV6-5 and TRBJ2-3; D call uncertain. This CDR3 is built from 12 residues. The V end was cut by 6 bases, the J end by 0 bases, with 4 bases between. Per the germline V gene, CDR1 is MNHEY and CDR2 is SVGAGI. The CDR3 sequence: CASRQSTDTQYF. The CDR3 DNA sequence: TGTGCCAGCAGACAGAGCACAGATACGCAGTATTTT.